Below, one T cell receptor beta chain is given with its context. Its antigen is not identified. These data originate in a study of cytomegalovirus exposure and HLA in healthy donors. At the level of the study: It was reported in a later analysis that the same platform had been used for the 120 or so validation repertoires as for the 666 first-cohort repertoires.

The study's findings and limits: Confirmation in vitro established that three CMV-associated chains were specific for CMV antigens. Some TCR beta chains (164 of them) were listed as cytomegalovirus-associated. Most TCR sequences were seen very rarely across donors, but some public TCRs occurred in many.

Germline loops: CDR1 SGHRS, CDR2 YFSETQ. This CDR3 is built from 15 residues. With 2 bases clipped from V and 5 bases from J, the junction kept 9 bases outside the gene matches. The data were produced by immunoSEQ multiplex PCR, yet TCRdb's version contains in-frame clones alone and is incomplete. The table includes 120,000 to 150,000 clones, approximately 88% detected once. Sequencing was done on a sample of PBMCs. This receptor was identified in a woman younger than 35 in good health and CMV-seropositive. J is TRBJ2-5 and V is TRBV5-1, with 7 bases that match TRBD2. As DNA, the CDR3 is TGCGCCAGCAGCTTTTCTGCGGGAGAAACGGAGACCCAGTACTTC. Protein sequence: CASSFSAGETETQYF.